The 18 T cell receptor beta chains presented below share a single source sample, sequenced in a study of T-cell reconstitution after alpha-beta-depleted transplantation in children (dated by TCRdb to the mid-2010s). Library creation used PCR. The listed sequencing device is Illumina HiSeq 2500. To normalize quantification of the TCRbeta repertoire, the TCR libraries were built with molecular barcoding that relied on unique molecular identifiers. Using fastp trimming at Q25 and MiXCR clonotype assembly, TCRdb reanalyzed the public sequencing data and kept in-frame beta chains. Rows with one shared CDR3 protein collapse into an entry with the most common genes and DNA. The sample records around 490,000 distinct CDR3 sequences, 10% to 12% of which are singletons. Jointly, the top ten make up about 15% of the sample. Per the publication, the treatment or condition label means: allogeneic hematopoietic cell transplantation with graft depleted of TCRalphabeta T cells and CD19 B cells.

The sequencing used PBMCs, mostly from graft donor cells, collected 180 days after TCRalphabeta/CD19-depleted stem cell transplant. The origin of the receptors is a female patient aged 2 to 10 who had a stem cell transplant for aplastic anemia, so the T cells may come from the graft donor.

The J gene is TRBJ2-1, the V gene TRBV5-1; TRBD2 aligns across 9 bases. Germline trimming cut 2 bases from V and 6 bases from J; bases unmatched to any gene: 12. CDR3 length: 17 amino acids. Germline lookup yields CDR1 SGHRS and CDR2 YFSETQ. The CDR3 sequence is CASSLFAGGPGSNEQFF. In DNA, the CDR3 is TGCGCCAGCAGCTTATTCGCGGGAGGGCCGGGGTCCAATGAGCAGTTCTTC.

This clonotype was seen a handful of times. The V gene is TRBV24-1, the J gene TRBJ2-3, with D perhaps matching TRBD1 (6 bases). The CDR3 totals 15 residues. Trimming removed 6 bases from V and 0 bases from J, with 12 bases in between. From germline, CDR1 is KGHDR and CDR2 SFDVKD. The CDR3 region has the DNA TGTGCCACCAGTTACGGGACACCGAGCACAGATACGCAGTATTTT. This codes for CATSYGTPSTDTQYF.

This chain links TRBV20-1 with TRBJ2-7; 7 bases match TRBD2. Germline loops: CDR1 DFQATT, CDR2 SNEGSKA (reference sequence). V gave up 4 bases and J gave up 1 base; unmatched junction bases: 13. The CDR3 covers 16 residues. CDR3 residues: CSAMPSGTYQSYEQYF. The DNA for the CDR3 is TGCAGTGCTATGCCGAGCGGGACTTACCAATCCTACGAGCAGTACTTC.

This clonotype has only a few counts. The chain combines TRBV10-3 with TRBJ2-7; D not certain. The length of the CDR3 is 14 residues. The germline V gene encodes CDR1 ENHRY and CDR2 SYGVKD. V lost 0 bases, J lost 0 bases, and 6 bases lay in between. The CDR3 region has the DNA TGTGCCATCAGTGAGTCAGGCAGCTCCTACGAGCAGTACTTC. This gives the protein CAISESGSSYEQYF.

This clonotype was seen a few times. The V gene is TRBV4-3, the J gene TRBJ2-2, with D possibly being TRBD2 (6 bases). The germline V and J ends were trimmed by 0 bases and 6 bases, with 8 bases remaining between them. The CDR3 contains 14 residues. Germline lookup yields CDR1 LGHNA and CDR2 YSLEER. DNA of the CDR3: TGCGCCAGCAGCCAAGATGGGGGGTCCGGGGAGCTGTTTTTT. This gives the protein CASSQDGGSGELFF.

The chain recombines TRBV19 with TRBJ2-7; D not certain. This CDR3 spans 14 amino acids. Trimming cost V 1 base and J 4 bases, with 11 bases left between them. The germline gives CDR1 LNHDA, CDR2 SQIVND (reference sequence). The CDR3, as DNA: TGTGCCAGTAGTATAGGACCGGGTTCTTACGAGCAGTACGTC. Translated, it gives CASSIGPGSYEQYV.

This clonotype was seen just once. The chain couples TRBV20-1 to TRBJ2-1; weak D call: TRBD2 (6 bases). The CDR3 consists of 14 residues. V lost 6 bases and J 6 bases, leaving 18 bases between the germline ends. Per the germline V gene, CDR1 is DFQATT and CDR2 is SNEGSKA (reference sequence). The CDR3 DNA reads TGCAGTGCCCCGCAAGGGAGCGGGTTCAATGAGCAGTTCTTC. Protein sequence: CSAPQGSGFNEQFF.

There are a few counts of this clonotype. CDR3 coding DNA: TGCACCAGCCGGGATTCGGATCTAGCGGGAGGGTACACAGATACGCAGTATTTT. It yields the protein CTSRDSDLAGGYTDTQYF. V gene TRBV1 combines with J gene TRBJ2-3; the D call of TRBD2 is as the table states it, not checked on the DNA. TRBV1 is noted as a pseudogene. CDR3 length equals 18 residues.

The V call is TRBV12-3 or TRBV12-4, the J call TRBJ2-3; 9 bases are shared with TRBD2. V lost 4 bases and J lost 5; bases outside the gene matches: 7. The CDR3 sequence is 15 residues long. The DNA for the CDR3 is TGTGCCAGCAGTTCCGTAGCGGGAGTGCAAGATACGCAGTATTTT. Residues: CASSSVAGVQDTQYF.

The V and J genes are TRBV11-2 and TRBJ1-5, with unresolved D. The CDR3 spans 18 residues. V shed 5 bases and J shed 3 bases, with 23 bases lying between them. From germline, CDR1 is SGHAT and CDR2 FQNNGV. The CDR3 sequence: CASSLSLGRGTPNQPQHF. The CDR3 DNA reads TGTGCCAGCAGCCTCTCCTTAGGGCGGGGAACCCCCAATCAGCCCCAGCATTTT.

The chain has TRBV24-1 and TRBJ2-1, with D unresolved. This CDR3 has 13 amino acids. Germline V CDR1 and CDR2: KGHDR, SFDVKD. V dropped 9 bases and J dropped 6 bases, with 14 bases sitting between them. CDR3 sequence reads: CATEDLFFNEQFF. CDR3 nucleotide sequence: TGTGCCACCGAGGATCTGTTCTTCAATGAGCAGTTCTTC.

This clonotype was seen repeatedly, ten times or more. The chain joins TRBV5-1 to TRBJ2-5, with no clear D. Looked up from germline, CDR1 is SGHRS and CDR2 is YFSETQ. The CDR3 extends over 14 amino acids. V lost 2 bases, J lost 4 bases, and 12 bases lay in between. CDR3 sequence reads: CASSFTVIGETQYF. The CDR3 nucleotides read TGCGCCAGCAGCTTTACCGTCATTGGAGAGACCCAGTACTTC.

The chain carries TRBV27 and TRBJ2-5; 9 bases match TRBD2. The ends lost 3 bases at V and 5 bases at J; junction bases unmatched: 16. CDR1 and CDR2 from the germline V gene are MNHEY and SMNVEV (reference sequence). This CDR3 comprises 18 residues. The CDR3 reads CASSFWASGTKPWETQYF. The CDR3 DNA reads TGTGCCAGCAGTTTCTGGGCTAGCGGGACCAAACCATGGGAGACCCAGTACTTC.

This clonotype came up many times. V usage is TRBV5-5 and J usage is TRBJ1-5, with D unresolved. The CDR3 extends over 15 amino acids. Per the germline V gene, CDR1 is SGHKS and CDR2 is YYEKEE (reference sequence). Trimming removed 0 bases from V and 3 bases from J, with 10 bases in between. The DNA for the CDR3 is TGTGCCAGCAGCTTGGTGGTAGGGCTCAATCAGCCCCAGCATTTT. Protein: CASSLVVGLNQPQHF.

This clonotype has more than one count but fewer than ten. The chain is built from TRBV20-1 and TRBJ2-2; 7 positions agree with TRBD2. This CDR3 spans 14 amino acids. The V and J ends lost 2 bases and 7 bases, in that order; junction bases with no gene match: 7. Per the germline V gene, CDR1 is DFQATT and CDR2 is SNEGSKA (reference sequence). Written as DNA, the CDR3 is TGCAGTGCTAGAAGGCGGGAGACGGGCGGGGAGCTGTTTTTT. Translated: CSARRRETGGELFF.

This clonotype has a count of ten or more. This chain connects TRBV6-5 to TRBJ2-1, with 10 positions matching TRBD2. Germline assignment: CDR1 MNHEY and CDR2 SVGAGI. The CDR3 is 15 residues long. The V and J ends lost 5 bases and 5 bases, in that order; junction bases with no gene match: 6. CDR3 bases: TGTGCCAGCAGTCCTCGACTAGCGGGCAACAATGAGCAGTTCTTC. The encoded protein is CASSPRLAGNNEQFF.

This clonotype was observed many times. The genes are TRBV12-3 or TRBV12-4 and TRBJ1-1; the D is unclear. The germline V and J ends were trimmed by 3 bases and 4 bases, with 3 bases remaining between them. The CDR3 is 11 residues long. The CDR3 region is CASSFATEAFF. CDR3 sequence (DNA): TGTGCCAGCAGTTTTGCCACTGAAGCTTTCTTT.

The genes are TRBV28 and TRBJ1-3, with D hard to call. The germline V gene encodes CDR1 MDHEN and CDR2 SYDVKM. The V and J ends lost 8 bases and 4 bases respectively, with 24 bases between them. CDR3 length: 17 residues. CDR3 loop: CASGSPPGWRFGNTIYF. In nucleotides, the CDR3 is TGTGCCAGCGGTTCCCCCCCGGGGTGGAGGTTCGGAAACACCATATATTTT.